This T cell receptor beta chain was profiled in a study of PD-1 blockade in classical Hodgkin lymphoma. Study details: With a 2-week interval, patients received intravenous nivolumab at 3 mg/kg. Study-level results: Prior therapy or disease activity may underlie the repertoire differences, whose causes remain undefined. Diversity similar to that of newly diagnosed patients was seen at baseline in complete responders.

Relapses following autologous stem cell transplantation were seen in all patients, with brentuximab vedotin exposure varying. Progressive disease, partial response or complete response was each patient's best response. Regarding this clone: What it binds is not known.

The germline V gene has CDR1 SGHNT and CDR2 YYREEE (reference sequence). The germline V and J ends were trimmed by 0 bases and 8 bases, with 6 bases remaining between them. The CDR3 extends over 13 amino acids. Profiled with immunoSEQ multiplex PCR; TCRdb holds only in-frame clones, not every one. The sample holds roughly 15,000 clones, 80% to 90% seen once. The clonotype was recovered from a human donor with classical Hodgkin lymphoma. Material: peripheral blood mononuclear cells (PBMCs), obtained at baseline. The chain links TRBV5-4 to TRBJ1-6, with D possibly TRBD1 on 5 matching bases. The CDR3 spells CASSLDRYSPLHF. In nucleotides, the CDR3 is TGTGCCAGCAGCTTGGACAGGTATTCACCCCTCCACTTT.